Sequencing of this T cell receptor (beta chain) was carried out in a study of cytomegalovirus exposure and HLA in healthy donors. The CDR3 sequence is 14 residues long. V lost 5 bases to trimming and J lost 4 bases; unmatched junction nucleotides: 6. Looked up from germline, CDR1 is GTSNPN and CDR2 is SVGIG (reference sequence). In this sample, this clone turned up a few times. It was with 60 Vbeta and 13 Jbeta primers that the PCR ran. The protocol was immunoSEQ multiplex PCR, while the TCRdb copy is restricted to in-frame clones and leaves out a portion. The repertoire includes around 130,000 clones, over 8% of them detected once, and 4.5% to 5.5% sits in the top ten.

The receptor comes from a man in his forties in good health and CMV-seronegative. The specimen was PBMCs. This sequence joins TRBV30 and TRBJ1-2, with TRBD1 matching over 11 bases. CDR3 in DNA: TGTGCCTGGCACCAGGACAGGGGGCCCTATGGCTACACCTTC. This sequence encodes CAWHQDRGPYGYTF.